This T cell receptor beta chain was identified in a study of T cells in Graves' hyperthyroidism and ophthalmopathy. Amplified TCR beta CDR3 regions derived from RNA transcripts. Researchers ran a first-round RT-PCR on the TCR CDR3 using the HTBI primer set. TCRdb reprocessed the multiplex PCR reads via MiXCR and lists one record per CDR3 protein. The data contain about 200,000 distinct CDR3 sequences, around 18% of them singletons. This clonotype was recorded at least ten times. Used for diagnoses were clinical symptoms, serum thyroxine and TRAb, thyroid ultrasound and orbital computed tomography. The source of this sequence is a man aged 40-55 years with Graves' hyperthyroidism. Sequenced: blood.

CDR3 bases: TGTGCCAGCTCACCCCTGACAGGCCAAAATGAAAAACTGTTTTTT. Translation: CASSPLTGQNEKLFF. The rearrangement uses TRBV18 and TRBJ1-4; possible D gene TRBD1, 6 bases. V lost 3 bases, J lost 5 bases, and 13 bases lay in between. Germline V lookup: CDR1 KGHSH, CDR2 LQKENI. The CDR3 has 15 residues.